Listed below are T cell receptor beta chains from one sample, sequenced in a study of T-cell reconstitution after alpha-beta-depleted transplantation in children. Using its own MiXCR run on the PCR reads, TCRdb lists one record per CDR3 protein. The sample carries some 500,000 distinct CDR3 sequences, approximately 16% recorded once. The starting material was PBMCs from the stem cell graft donor, obtained from the stem cell graft. The receptors shown here come from a human donor who donated a stem cell graft to a child with acute lymphoblastic leukemia. The CDR3 runs from the conserved cysteine through the conserved F or W.

TRBJ2-2	TRBV19	CASTRTVLAGELFF
TRBJ2-7	TRBV5-1	CASSLEGRSGSYEQYF
TRBJ2-3	TRBV29-1	CSVEQTNTDTQYF
TRBJ2-1	TRBV9	CASSVVEEEDEQFF
TRBJ2-3	TRBV20-1	CSAGIAGTDTQYF
TRBJ1-5	TRBV5-6	CASSDTTGYSNQPQHF
TRBJ2-5	TRBV11-2	CASAGRRPQETQYF
TRBJ2-2	TRBV2	CATGAGPHLEGLFF
TRBJ2-2	TRBV11-1	CASRPQGVQGANTGELFF
TRBJ2-3	TRBV20-1	CSAGLGRLSDTQYF
TRBJ1-1	TRBV19	CASTIDVNTEAFF
TRBJ1-2	TRBV3-1	CASSQDLTGALVYSYTF
TRBJ2-2	TRBV6-1	CASRTRGDRENTGELFF
TRBJ2-7	TRBV11-2	CASSRSGQTFEHEQYF
TRBJ2-1	TRBV5-1	CASSLAYQNEQFF
TRBJ2-7	TRBV15	CATSRDWESKKQYF
TRBJ2-5	TRBV5-6	CASSSVTSGDETQYF
TRBJ2-3	TRBV6-1	CASSTLAGGSFLDTQYF
TRBJ2-1	TRBV5-1	CASSLAQPSYNEQFF
TRBJ2-3	TRBV11-2	CASSLLGGATDTQYF
TRBJ2-5	TRBV7-9	CASSLIGGDQETQYF
TRBJ2-3	TRBV7-7	CASSSTTSNTDTQYF
TRBJ2-4	TRBV2	CASSGLASDSQYF
TRBJ1-6	TRBV12-3/TRBV12-4	CASSPDGTGGYSPLHF